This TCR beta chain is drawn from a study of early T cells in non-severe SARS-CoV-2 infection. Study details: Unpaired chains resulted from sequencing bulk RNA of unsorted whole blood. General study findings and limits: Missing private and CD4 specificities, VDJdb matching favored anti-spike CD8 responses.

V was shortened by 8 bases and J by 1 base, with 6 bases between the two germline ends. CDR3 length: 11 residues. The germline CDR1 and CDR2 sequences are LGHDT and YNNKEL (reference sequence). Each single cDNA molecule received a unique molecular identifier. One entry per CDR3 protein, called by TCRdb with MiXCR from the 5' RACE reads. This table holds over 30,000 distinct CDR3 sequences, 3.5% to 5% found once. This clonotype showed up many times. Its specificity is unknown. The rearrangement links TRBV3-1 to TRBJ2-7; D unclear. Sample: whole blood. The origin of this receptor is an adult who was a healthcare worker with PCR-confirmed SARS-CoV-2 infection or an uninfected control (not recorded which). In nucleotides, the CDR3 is TGTGCCAGCGGTTGGTCCTACGAGCAGTACTTC. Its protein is CASGWSYEQYF.